This T cell receptor beta chain was sequenced for a study of molecular identifiers for immune sequencing clone quantification. Notes on this clonotype: No antigen is known for it.

J gave up 5 bases and V 4 bases, and 30 bases lay outside the gene matches. CDR1 is SEHNR and CDR2 is FQNEAQ in the germline V gene (reference sequence). The CDR3 spans 22 residues. Overall study results and limits: Effector cells had over 98% of their molecules in clones above 20 RNA copies, while naive cells had under 1%. Amid over 900,000 naive cells, spiked Jurkat TCR RNA from one cell was reportedly still detectable.

Previously described methods and listed TCR primers produced bulk TCR libraries. TCRdb analysed the PCR reads with MiXCR anew, one entry per CDR3 protein. In the table there are about 510,000 distinct CDR3 sequences, roughly a fifth of which are singletons. The sample consisted of naive CD8+ T cells from blood, with Jurkat cell RNA spiked in. The subset denotes: FACS-sorted CD8+CD4-CCR7+CD45RA+ naive T cells. The sequence came from a human donor in good health. Some libraries in this study had Jurkat cell RNA spiked in. V usage is TRBV7-9 and J usage is TRBJ2-3, with TRBD2 matching 7 bases. The CDR3 bases are TGTGCCAGCAGCTCAACGACCCAGGGTGGGGGTAGAAGCGGGATAGTGGGAGATACGCAGTATTTT. Its protein product is CASSSTTQGGGRSGIVGDTQYF.